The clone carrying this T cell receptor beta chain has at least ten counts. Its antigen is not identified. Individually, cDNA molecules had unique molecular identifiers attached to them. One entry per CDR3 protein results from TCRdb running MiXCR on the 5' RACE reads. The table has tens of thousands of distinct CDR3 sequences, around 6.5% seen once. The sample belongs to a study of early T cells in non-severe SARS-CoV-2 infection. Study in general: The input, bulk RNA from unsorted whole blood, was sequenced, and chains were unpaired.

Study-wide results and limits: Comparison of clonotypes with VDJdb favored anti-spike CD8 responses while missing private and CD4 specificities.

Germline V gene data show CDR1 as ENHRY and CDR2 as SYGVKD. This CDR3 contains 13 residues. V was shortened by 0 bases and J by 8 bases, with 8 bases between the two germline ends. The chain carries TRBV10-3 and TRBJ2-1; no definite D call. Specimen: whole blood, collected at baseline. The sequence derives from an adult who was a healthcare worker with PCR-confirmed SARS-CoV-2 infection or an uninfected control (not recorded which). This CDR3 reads CAISESGWDEQFF. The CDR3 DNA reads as TGTGCCATCAGTGAGTCTGGTTGGGATGAGCAGTTCTTC.